A single sample is the source of the 28 T cell receptor beta chains below, sequenced in a study of CXCR3-negative and CXCR3-positive naive CD8 T cells. Study-level points and caveats: TRB CDR3 hydrophobicity was greater in CXCR3-positive naive cells than in CXCR3-negative naive cells.

These TCRs are of unknown antigen specificity. The study made its TRB cDNA libraries by 5' RACE, adding UMI labels. Each CDR3 protein gets one entry in TCRdb, which reprocessed the 5' RACE reads and gives no DNA. The sample has 120,000 to 150,000 distinct CDR3 sequences. Input material: naive CXCR3+ CD8+ T cells from blood. Subset: CD45RO-CCR7+CD27+CD95- naive CD8+ T cells expressing CXCR3 (TNR3+). Receptors originate from a human donor in good health. Some clones in this sample may be carry-over from other donors' samples.

The CDR3 region is CASSRGTQDTDTQYF. The rearrangement joins TRBV11-3 to TRBJ2-3; the TCRdb D gene call, TRBD2, has no DNA to confirm it. CDR1 is SGHNT and CDR2 is YENEEA in the germline V gene. The CDR3 has 15 amino acids.

The V gene is TRBV4-3, the J gene TRBJ1-2; TCRdb's D call of TRBD1 is untestable without DNA. The CDR3 is made up of 15 amino acids. Germline V CDR1 and CDR2: LGHNA, YSLEER. Here the CDR3 reads CASSQTTGIHGGYTF.

This rearrangement joins TRBV5-4 to TRBJ2-3; checking the TCRdb D call of TRBD1 is not possible without DNA. CDR1 and CDR2 from the germline V gene are SGHNT and YYREEE (reference sequence). The CDR3 length is 14 residues. CDR3 amino acids: CASSLLPGGDTQYF.

This chain connects TRBV14 to TRBJ2-7; TCRdb proposes TRBD2, but this gene call is untestable without DNA. Germline V gene sequence: CDR1 SGHDN, CDR2 FVKESK. There are 18 residues in the CDR3. The CDR3 loop is CASSQETRAGVISYEQYF.

The J gene is TRBJ1-1, the V gene TRBV9; there is no DNA to check the TCRdb D call of TRBD1. Germline values: CDR1 SGDLS, CDR2 YYNGEE. The CDR3 is 14 residues long. The CDR3 sequence: CASSVEGGNTEAFF.

The J gene is TRBJ1-5, the V gene TRBV19. Germline CDR1 is LNHDA and CDR2 is SQIVND (reference sequence). The CDR3 extends over 17 amino acids. Here the CDR3 reads CASNPPPNIGRNQPQHF.

This chain joins TRBV12-5 and TRBJ2-7; TCRdb returns TRBD1, unconfirmable since there is no DNA. This CDR3 region has 16 residues. Germline V lookup: CDR1 LGHNT, CDR2 FRNRAP. The CDR3 here is CASANHGTDFTYEQYF.

This chain joins TRBV20-1 and TRBJ2-7; TCRdb lists TRBD1, though no DNA is available to test this call. CDR1 and CDR2 (germline): DFQATT, SNEGSKA (reference sequence). This CDR3 comprises 15 residues. The chain's CDR3 is CSARATGTYSYEQYF.

The chain uses TRBV18 and TRBJ2-7; TCRdb indicates TRBD1, and absent DNA this call remains unverified. There are 15 residues in the CDR3. The germline CDR1 and CDR2 sequences are KGHSH and LQKENI. CDR3 sequence reads: CASSPPGTGLYEQYF.

V is TRBV20-1 and J is TRBJ1-2. The germline CDR1 and CDR2 sequences are DFQATT and SNEGSKA (reference sequence). This CDR3 has 12 residues. CDR3: CRAPEGQSGYTF.

The chain recombines TRBV7-9 with TRBJ2-5; as DNA is missing, the TRBD1 call by TCRdb cannot be tested. This CDR3 is 14 amino acids long. Germline CDR1 SEHNR, CDR2 FQNEAQ (reference sequence). CDR3 residues: CASSHTKGAETQYF.

J is TRBJ1-5 and V is TRBV5-1; TCRdb names TRBD1, which stays unverified in the absence of DNA. This CDR3 spans 15 amino acids. In germline, CDR1 is SGHRS, CDR2 YFSETQ. CDR3 protein: CASSLTGDPNQPQHF.

The chain's CDR3 is CASSSLTGGSTNEKLFF. The genes are TRBV28 and TRBJ1-4; TCRdb gives TRBD1 as the D gene, but with no DNA this cannot be confirmed. From germline, CDR1 is MDHEN and CDR2 SYDVKM. The CDR3 runs to 17 residues.

V gene TRBV28 combines with J gene TRBJ1-2. The CDR3 is made up of 13 amino acids. CDR1 is MDHEN, CDR2 SYDVKM, per germline. CDR3 residues: CASSLEESYGYTF.

V gene TRBV29-1 combines with J gene TRBJ1-1. The CDR3 has 11 residues. The V gene's germline CDR1 is SQVTM and CDR2 ANQGSEA. CDR3 amino acids: CSGSENTEAFF.

V gene TRBV29-1 combines with J gene TRBJ2-5; as DNA is missing, the TRBD1 call by TCRdb cannot be tested. The CDR3 is 18 amino acids. Germline V gene sequence: CDR1 SQVTM, CDR2 ANQGSEA. The CDR3: CSVENPRDTRTGWETQYF.

The chain recombines TRBV20-1 with TRBJ2-5; TCRdb selects TRBD2, and the lack of DNA leaves this call unchecked. Germline CDR1 and CDR2: DFQATT and SNEGSKA (reference sequence). The CDR3 spans 17 residues. The CDR3 protein is CSALDIGSGGFQETQYF.

The genes are TRBV13 and TRBJ2-5. This CDR3 has 14 amino acids. Germline assignment: CDR1 PRHDT and CDR2 FYEKMQ (reference sequence). The CDR3 sequence is CASSANRHQETQYF.

V gene TRBV7-8 combines with J gene TRBJ2-1; TCRdb's D gene call, TRBD1, goes unchecked for lack of DNA. Germline CDR1 SGHVS, CDR2 FQNEAQ. The CDR3 sequence is 16 residues long. This CDR3 is CASSGTGTGLYNEQFF. The full variable domain, its missing parts supplied by reference TRBV7-8 and TRBJ2-1, is GAGVSQSPRYKVAKRGQDVALRCDPISGHVSLFWYQQALGQGPEFLTYFQNEAQLDKSGLPSDRFFAERPEGSVSTLKIQRTQQEDSAVYLCASSGTGTGLYNEQFFGPGTRLTVL.

The chain has TRBV10-3 and TRBJ1-1. Germline-derived CDR1 and CDR2 are ENHRY and SYGVKD. This CDR3 contains 14 residues. The CDR3 is CAITATDRNTEAFF.

The V call is TRBV28, the J call TRBJ2-3; TCRdb's D gene call, TRBD1, goes unchecked for lack of DNA. CDR1 is MDHEN and CDR2 is SYDVKM in the germline V gene. The CDR3 extends over 15 amino acids. The CDR3 loop reads CASSPRDRVADTQYF.

J is TRBJ2-7 and V is TRBV7-9; the D call from TCRdb, TRBD1, cannot be confirmed without DNA. Germline V gene data show CDR1 as SEHNR and CDR2 as FQNEAQ (reference sequence). There are 13 residues in the CDR3. This CDR3 is CASSSSTVGEQYF.

V gene TRBV21-1 combines with J gene TRBJ2-7. TRBV21-1 is listed as a pseudogene. This CDR3 has 13 amino acids. CDR3 protein: CASIFILSYEQYF.

The chain uses TRBV29-1 and TRBJ2-5; as DNA is missing, the TRBD1 call by TCRdb cannot be tested. CDR3 length equals 16 residues. CDR1 and CDR2 from the germline V gene are SQVTM and ANQGSEA. The CDR3: CSVGGVYGEPQETQYF.

This rearrangement joins TRBV9 to TRBJ1-1. The germline V gene encodes CDR1 SGDLS and CDR2 YYNGEE. The CDR3 runs to 13 residues. The CDR3: CASSLGQDTEAFF.

The rearrangement links TRBV29-1 to TRBJ2-3; TCRdb's assignment of TRBD1 cannot be checked, as there is no DNA. CDR3 length: 17 amino acids. Germline CDR1 SQVTM, CDR2 ANQGSEA. This CDR3 reads CSVEDHMDSGETDTQYF.

The V call is TRBV6-6, the J call TRBJ1-5; TCRdb's D gene call, TRBD1, goes unchecked for lack of DNA. The CDR3 has 13 residues. Looked up from germline, CDR1 is MNHNY and CDR2 is SVGAGI (reference sequence). The CDR3 loop is CASGGTVNQPQHF.

The J gene is TRBJ2-5, the V gene TRBV12-3 or TRBV12-4; without DNA, the TCRdb call of TRBD2 cannot be checked. The CDR3 runs 17 residues. CDR3 in amino acids: CASAEAGLAGLLETQYF.